The T cell receptor beta chain described here comes from a study of blood T cell repertoires in COVID-19. The germline CDR1 and CDR2 sequences are SGHDN and FVKESK. J lost 8 bases, V lost 5 bases, and 8 bases had no gene match. This CDR3 comprises 13 residues. Libraries were prepared by immunoSEQ multiplex PCR; TCRdb keeps only in-frame clonotypes and omits some of them. The sample holds 200,000 to 250,000 clones, about 85% seen once. V and J are TRBV14 and TRBJ1-1; 7 bases match TRBD1. The sample comprised peripheral blood. The receptor comes from a woman aged 80 or over with COVID-19, enrolled during active disease. CDR3 protein: CASSRDSWSEAFF. In nucleotides, the CDR3 is TGTGCCAGCAGCAGGGACAGTTGGTCGGAAGCTTTCTTT.